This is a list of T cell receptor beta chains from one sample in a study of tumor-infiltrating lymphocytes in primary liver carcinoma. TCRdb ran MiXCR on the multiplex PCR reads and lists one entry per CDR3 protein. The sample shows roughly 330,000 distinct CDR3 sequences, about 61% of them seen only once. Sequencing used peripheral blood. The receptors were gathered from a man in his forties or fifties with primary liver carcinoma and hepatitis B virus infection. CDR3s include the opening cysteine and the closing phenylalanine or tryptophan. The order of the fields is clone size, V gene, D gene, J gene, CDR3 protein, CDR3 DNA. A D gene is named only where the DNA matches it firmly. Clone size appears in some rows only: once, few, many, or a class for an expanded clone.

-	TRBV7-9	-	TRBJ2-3	CASSFGGWTDTQYF	TGTGCCAGCAGCTTTGGGGGGTGGACAGATACGCAGTATTTT
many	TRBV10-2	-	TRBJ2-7	CASKQPEGPYEQYF	TGCGCCAGCAAACAACCCGAGGGTCCCTACGAGCAGTACTTC
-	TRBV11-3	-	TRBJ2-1	CASSPGCLSYNEQFF	TGTGCCAGCAGCCCGGGGTGCTTGTCCTACAATGAGCAATTCTTC
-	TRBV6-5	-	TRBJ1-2	CASNYSRGANYGYTF	TGTGCCAGCAATTACTCCCGGGGAGCTAATTATGGCTACACCTTC
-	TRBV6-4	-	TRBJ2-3	CASSDYPGIYTQYF	TGTGCCAGCAGTGATTATCCAGGGATCTATACGCAGTATTTT
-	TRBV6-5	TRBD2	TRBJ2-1	CASSLQAGGDEQLF	TGTGCCAGCAGTTTACAAGCGGGAGGGGATGAGCAGTTATTC
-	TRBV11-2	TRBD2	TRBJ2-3	CTSSLFLSSGRAVDTQYF	TGTACCAGCAGCCTCTTCCTGAGTAGCGGGAGGGCCGTAGATACGCAGTATTTT
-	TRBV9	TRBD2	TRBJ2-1	CASSVGTSVLEQFF	TGTGCCAGCAGCGTCGGGACTAGCGTTCTTGAGCAGTTCTTC
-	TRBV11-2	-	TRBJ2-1	CASILGGPSNEQFF	TGTGCCAGCATCTTAGGGGGACCCAGCAATGAGCAGTTCTTC
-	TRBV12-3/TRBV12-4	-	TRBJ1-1	CARSLAPQNTEAFF	TGTGCCCGCAGTTTAGCCCCCCAGAACACTGAAGCTTTCTTT
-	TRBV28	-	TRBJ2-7	CASSFSPLWEQYF	TGTGCCAGCAGTTTTTCGCCCTTGTGGGAGCAGTACTTC
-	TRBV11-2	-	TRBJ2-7	CVSSFLDRTYEQYF	TGTGTCAGCAGTTTCTTAGACAGAACCTATGAGCAGTACTTC
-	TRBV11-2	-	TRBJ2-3	CASSSTLSGHGGTQYF	TGTGCCAGCAGCTCCACTCTTAGCGGCCACGGGGGTACGCAGTATTTT
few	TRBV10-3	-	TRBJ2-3	CVSSWGEKTQYF	TGTGTCTCCTCTTGGGGGGAGAAGACGCAGTATTTT
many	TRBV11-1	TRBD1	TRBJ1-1	CASSLTGGRLGETEAFF	TGTGCCAGCAGCCTAACAGGGGGCCGGTTGGGAGAAACTGAAGCTTTCTTT
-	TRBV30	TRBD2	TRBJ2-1	CAWGVGLAGGNEQFF	TGTGCCTGGGGTGTCGGTCTAGCGGGCGGCAATGAGCAGTTCTTC
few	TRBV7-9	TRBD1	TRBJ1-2	CASSQTGDTSYGYTF	TGTGCCAGCAGCCAGACAGGGGATACCTCCTATGGCTACACCTTC
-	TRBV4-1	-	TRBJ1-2	CASNQDYRDYGYTF	TGCGCCAGCAACCAAGATTACAGAGACTATGGTTACACCTTC
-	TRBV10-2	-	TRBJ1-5	CASSDLFGGIGNQPQHF	TGCGCCAGCAGCGATCTATTCGGGGGAATCGGCAATCAGCCCCAGCATTTT
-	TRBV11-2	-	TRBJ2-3	CASSWRQAPSYRTDTQYF	TGTGCCAGCAGCTGGCGGCAGGCCCCTAGCTATCGCACAGATACGCAGTATTTT
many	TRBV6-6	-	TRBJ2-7	CASRQGGSYEQYF	TGTGCCAGCAGACAGGGAGGCTCCTACGAGCAGTACTTC
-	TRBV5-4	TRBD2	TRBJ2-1	CASSLYTSGSYEQFF	TGTGCCAGCAGCTTGTATACTAGCGGGAGCTATGAGCAGTTCTTC
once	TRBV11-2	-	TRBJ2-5	CASSFERNQREIQYF	TGTGCCAGCAGCTTCGAGCGGAATCAGAGGGAGATCCAGTACTTC
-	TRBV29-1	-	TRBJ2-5	CSSAGPRGETQYF	TGCAGCAGTGCAGGCCCCCGGGGGGAGACCCAGTACTTC
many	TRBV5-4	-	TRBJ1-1	CASSPGTPGDTEAFF	TGTGCCAGCAGTCCGGGGACACCTGGGGACACTGAAGCTTTCTTT
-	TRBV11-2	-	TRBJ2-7	CASSLVRITYEQYF	TGTGCCAGCAGCCTAGTTAGGATTACCTACGAGCAGTACTTC
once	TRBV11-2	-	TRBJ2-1	CAGSLGGARSSYNEQFF	TGTGCCGGCAGCTTAGGGGGAGCTAGAAGCTCCTACAATGAGCAGTTCTTC
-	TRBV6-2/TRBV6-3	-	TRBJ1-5	CASSPGGRLNQPQQF	TGTGCCAGTAGTCCGGGGGGGAGACTCAATCAGCCCCAGCAGTTT
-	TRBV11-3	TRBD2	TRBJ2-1	CASSFREDEQFF	TGTGCCAGTAGCTTTCGGGAGGATGAGCAGTTCTTC
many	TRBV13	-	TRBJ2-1	CASSLGGTNEQFF	TGTGCCAGCAGCTTAGGTGGGACCAATGAGCAGTTCTTC
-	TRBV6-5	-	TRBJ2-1	CAIMRTESSYNEQFF	TGTGCTATCATGAGGACAGAGTCTTCCTACAATGAGCAGTTCTTC
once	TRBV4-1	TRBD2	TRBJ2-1	CASSLAERGWNEQFF	TGCGCCAGCAGCCTTGCCGAGCGGGGGTGGAATGAGCAGTTCTTC
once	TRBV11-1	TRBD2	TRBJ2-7	CASCSTSGTSYEQYF	TGTGCCAGCTGTTCAACTAGCGGGACCTCCTACGAGCAGTACTTC
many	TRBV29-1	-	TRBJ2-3	CSVDDSTDTQYF	TGCAGCGTAGATGACAGCACAGATACGCAGTATTTT
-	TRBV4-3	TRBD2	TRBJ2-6	CASIQELSGGGANALTF	TGCGCCAGCATCCAAGAACTTTCGGGGGGTGGGGCCAACGCCCTGACTTTC
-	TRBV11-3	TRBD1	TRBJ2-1	CASSLNRGTGVNGQFF	TGTGCCAGCAGCCTAAATAGAGGGACAGGGGTCAATGGTCAGTTCTTC
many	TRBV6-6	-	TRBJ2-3	CASSRDSTDTQYF	TGTGCCAGCAGCCGGGACAGCACAGATACGCAGTATTTT
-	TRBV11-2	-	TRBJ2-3	CASGLELYTDTQRF	TGTGCCAGCGGCTTAGAACTTTACACCGATACGCAGCGTTTT
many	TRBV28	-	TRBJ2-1	CASRLFQEQFF	TGTGCCAGCAGACTGTTTCAGGAGCAGTTCTTC
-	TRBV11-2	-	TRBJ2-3	CASSPLRTHHF	TGTGCCAGCAGCCCGCTTCGGACGCATCATTTT
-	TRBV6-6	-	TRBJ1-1	CASSFNGGNTKVFF	TGTGCCAGCAGTTTTAACGGGGGTAACACTAAAGTTTTCTTT
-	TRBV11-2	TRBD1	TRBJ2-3	CASNQDRARSGTDTHYF	TGTGCCAGCAACCAGGACAGGGCTCGGTCGGGCACAGATACGCATTATTTT
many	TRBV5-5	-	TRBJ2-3	CASSFGLDTQYF	TGTGCCAGCAGCTTTGGACTCGATACGCAGTATTTT
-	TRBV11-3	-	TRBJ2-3	CASSIDSKRGTDTQYF	TGTGCCAGCAGCATAGATTCGAAAAGGGGAACAGATACGCAGTATTTT